This record looks at one T cell receptor beta chain sequence and its context. The V gene's germline CDR1 is LGHNA and CDR2 YNFKEQ. The CDR3 covers 14 residues. V shed 4 bases and J shed 8 bases, with 14 bases lying between them. Sequenced by immunoSEQ multiplex PCR; TCRdb stores in-frame clones only, minus some. The sample has 15,000 to 17,000 clones; roughly 80% are singletons. This record belongs to a study of blood T cell repertoires in COVID-19. The TCR was taken from an older man with active or convalescent COVID-19. The V and J genes are TRBV4-2 and TRBJ1-4, with D perhaps TRBD1 (5 bases). The sample taken for sequencing was peripheral blood. The chain's CDR3 is CASSPTQGTEKLFF. The CDR3 coding sequence is TGTGCCAGCAGCCCGACTCAGGGTACCGAAAAACTGTTTTTT.